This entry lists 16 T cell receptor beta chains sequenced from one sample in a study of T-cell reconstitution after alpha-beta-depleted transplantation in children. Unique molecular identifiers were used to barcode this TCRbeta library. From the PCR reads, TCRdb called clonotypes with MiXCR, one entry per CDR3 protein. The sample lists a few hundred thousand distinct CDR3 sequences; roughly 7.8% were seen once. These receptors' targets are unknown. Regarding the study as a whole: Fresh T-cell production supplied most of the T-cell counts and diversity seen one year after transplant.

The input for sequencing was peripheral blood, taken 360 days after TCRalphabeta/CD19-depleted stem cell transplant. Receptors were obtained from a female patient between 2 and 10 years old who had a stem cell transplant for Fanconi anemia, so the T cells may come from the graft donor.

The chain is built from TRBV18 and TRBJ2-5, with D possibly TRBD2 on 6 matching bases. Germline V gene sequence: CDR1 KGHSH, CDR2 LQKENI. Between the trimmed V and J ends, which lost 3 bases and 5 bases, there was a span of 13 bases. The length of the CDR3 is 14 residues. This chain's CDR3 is CASSPNGSGETQYF. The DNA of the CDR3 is TGTGCCAGCTCACCTAACGGGAGTGGGGAGACCCAGTACTTC.

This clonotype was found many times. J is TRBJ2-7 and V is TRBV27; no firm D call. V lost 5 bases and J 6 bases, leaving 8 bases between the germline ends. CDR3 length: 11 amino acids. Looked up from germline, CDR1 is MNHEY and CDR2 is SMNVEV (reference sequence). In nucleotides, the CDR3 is TGTGCCAGCAGTGGTTTTGGCGAGCAGTACTTC. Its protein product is CASSGFGEQYF.

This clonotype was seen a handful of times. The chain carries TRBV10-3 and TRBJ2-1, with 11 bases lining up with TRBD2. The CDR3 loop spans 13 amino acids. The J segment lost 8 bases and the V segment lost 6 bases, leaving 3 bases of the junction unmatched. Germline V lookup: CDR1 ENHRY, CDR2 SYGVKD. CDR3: CAISLGLADEQFF. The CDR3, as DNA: TGTGCCATCAGCTTGGGACTAGCGGATGAGCAGTTCTTC.

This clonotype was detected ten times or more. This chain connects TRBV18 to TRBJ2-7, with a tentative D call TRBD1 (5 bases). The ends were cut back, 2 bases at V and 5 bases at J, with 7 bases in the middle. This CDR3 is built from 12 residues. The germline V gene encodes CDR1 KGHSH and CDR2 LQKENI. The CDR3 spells CASSPLGDEQYF. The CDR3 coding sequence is TGTGCCAGCTCACCATTAGGGGACGAGCAGTACTTC.

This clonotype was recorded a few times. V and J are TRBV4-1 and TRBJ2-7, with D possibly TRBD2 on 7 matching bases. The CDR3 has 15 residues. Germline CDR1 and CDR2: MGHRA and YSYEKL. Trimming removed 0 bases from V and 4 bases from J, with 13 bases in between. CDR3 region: CASSQDQGRAYEQYF. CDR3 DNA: TGCGCCAGCAGCCAAGATCAGGGGAGGGCTTACGAGCAGTACTTC.

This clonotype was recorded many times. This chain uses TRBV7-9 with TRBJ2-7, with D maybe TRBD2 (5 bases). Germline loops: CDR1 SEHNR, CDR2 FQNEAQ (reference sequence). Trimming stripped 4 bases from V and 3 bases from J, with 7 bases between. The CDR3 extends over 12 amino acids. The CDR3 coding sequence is TGTGCCAGCAGCTACCGGGGCTACGAGCAGTACTTC. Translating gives CASSYRGYEQYF.

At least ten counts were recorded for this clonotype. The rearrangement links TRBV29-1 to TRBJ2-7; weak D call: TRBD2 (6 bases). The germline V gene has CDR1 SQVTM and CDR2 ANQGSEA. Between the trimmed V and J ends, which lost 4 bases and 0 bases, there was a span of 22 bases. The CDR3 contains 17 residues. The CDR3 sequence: CSVVGTQAQARSYEQYF. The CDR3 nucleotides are TGCAGCGTTGTTGGGACTCAGGCCCAAGCTCGCTCCTACGAGCAGTACTTC.

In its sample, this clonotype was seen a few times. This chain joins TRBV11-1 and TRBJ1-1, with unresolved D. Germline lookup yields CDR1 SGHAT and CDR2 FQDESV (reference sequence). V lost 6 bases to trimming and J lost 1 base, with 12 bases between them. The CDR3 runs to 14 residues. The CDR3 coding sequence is TGTGCCAGCAGTTCGAGGCCAACGAACACTGAAGCTTTCTTT. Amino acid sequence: CASSSRPTNTEAFF.

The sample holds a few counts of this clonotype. CDR3 residues: CASKGQENTEAFF. For the CDR3, the DNA is TGTGCCAGCAAGGGACAGGAGAACACTGAAGCTTTCTTT. This rearrangement joins TRBV6-2 or TRBV6-3 to TRBJ1-1; 8 bases line up with TRBD1. The germline CDR1 and CDR2 sequences are MNHEY and SVGEGT. After removal of 7 bases from V and 1 base from J, the junction contained 2 bases not matched to a gene. The CDR3 loop spans 13 amino acids.

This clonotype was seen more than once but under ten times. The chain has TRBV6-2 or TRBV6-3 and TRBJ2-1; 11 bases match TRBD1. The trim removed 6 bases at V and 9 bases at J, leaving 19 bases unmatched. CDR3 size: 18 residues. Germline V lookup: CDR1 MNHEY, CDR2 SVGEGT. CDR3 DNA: TGTGCCAGCAGAAAATTTGGACCGCAGGACAGGGGGCATAGTGAGCAGTTCTTC. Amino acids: CASRKFGPQDRGHSEQFF.

The CDR3 region is CASSQKGTRRTSYEQYF. In nucleotides, the CDR3 is TGTGCCAGCAGCCAAAAAGGTACGAGGAGAACGTCCTACGAGCAGTACTTC. The V gene is TRBV3-1, the J gene TRBJ2-7; no clear D gene. V was clipped by 2 bases and J by 1 base, with 18 bases between them. The length of the CDR3 is 17 residues. CDR1 is LGHDT, CDR2 YNNKEL, per germline (reference sequence).

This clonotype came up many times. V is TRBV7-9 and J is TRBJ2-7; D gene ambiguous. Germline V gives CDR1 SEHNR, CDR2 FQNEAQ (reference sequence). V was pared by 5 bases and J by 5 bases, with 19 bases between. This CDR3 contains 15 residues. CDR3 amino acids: CASSGLDYQVHEQYF. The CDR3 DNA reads TGTGCCAGCAGCGGGCTCGATTACCAGGTCCACGAGCAGTACTTC.

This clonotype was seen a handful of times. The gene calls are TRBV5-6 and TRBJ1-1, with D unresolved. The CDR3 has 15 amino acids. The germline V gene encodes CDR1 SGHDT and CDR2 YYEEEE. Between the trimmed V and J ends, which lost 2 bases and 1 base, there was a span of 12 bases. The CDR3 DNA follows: TGTGCCAGCAGCTTCTTTTGGACTGAGAACACTGAAGCTTTCTTT. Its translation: CASSFFWTENTEAFF.

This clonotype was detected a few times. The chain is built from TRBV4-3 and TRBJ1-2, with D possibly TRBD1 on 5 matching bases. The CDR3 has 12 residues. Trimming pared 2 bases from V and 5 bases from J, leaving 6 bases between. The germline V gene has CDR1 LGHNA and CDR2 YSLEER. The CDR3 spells CASSQPGYGYTF. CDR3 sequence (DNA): TGCGCCAGCAGCCAACCAGGGTATGGCTACACCTTC.

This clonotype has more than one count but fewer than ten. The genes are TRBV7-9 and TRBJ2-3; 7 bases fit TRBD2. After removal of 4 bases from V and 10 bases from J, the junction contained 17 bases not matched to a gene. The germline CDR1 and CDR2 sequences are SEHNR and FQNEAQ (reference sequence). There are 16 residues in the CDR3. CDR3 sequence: CASSSLPSGANGSQYF. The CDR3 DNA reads TGTGCCAGCAGCTCCCTCCCCAGCGGGGCCAACGGTTCGCAGTATTTT.

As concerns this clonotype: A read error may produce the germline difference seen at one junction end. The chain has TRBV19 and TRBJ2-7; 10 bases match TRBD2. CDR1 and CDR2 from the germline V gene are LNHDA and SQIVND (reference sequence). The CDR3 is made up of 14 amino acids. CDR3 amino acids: CASSIRTSGYEQCF. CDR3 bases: TGTGCCAGTAGTATACGGACTAGCGGCTACGAGCAGTGCTTC.